The next 15 T cell receptor beta chains were all read from a single sample in a study of cytomegalovirus exposure and HLA in healthy donors. This PCR relied on a set of 60 Vbeta primers and 13 Jbeta primers. Here immunoSEQ multiplex PCR was the method, and the copy in TCRdb shows in-frame clones only, minus some. The repertoire consists of just over 200,000 clones, with almost 70% occurring once and the leading ten covering 2.6%. Material for sequencing was PBMCs. These TCRs come from a man aged 35-49 years in good health and CMV-seropositive.

As for this clone: Other DNA variants within this sample encode the same CDR3. This rearrangement joins TRBV15 to TRBJ1-5; D remains unclear. There are 14 residues in the CDR3. Per the germline V gene, CDR1 is LNHNV and CDR2 is YYDKDF (reference sequence). The germline V and J ends were trimmed by 0 bases and 4 bases, with 7 bases remaining between them. Written as DNA, the CDR3 is TGTGCCACCAGCAGAGATCGGGGAAATCAGCCCCAGCATTTT. Translating gives CATSRDRGNQPQHF.

V usage is TRBV18 and J usage is TRBJ2-2; TRBD2 is a possible D gene (5 bases). The CDR3 has 14 residues. Germline V CDR1 and CDR2: KGHSH, LQKENI. V was trimmed by 3 bases and J by 5 bases, leaving 10 bases between them. Here the CDR3 DNA reads TGTGCCAGCTCACCCCCTTCGGGGACCGGGGAGCTGTTTTTT. Residues: CASSPPSGTGELFF.

The chain recombines TRBV5-1 with TRBJ2-1; 12 nucleotides match TRBD2. Germline CDR1 SGHRS, CDR2 YFSETQ. V lost 6 bases and J lost 7; bases outside the gene matches: 8. This CDR3 contains 15 residues. The CDR3 DNA follows: TGCGCCAGCACCCTAGCGGGGGGGGCGAGGAATGAGCAGTTCTTC. Protein sequence: CASTLAGGARNEQFF.

In this sample, this clone turned up once. The J gene is TRBJ2-7, the V gene TRBV28; D gene unclear. The CDR3 spans 15 residues. Germline values: CDR1 MDHEN, CDR2 SYDVKM. V was shortened by 3 bases and J by 7 bases, with 19 bases between the two germline ends. The CDR3 loop is CASSFASVRYREQYF. The CDR3 DNA follows: TGTGCCAGCAGTTTTGCAAGTGTCAGGTATCGAGAGCAGTACTTC.

This CDR3 reads CASSLVLGGRNNEQFF. The CDR3 DNA reads TGTGCCAGCAGCTTAGTATTGGGGGGGCGGAACAATGAGCAGTTCTTC. V is TRBV7-2 and J is TRBJ2-1, with a tentative D call TRBD2 (7 bases). This CDR3 spans 16 amino acids. The V end was cut by 1 base, the J end by 5 bases, with 15 bases between. Germline lookup yields CDR1 SGHTA and CDR2 FQGNSA.

The chain recombines TRBV11-2 with TRBJ2-6, with D possibly being TRBD1 (5 bases). The CDR3 sequence is 17 residues long. Trimming left V 4 bases short and J 1 base short, with 14 bases between. Germline V gene lookup returns CDR1 SGHAT and CDR2 FQNNGV. The CDR3 DNA sequence: TGTGCCAGCAGCTGGGGCTCCCTGGGGTCTGGGGCCAACGTCCTGACTTTC. Protein product: CASSWGSLGSGANVLTF.

This chain uses TRBV28 with TRBJ1-1, with D possibly being TRBD1 (6 bases). The CDR3 is 15 amino acids. The ends were cut back, 4 bases at V and 6 bases at J, with 18 bases in the middle. The germline gives CDR1 MDHEN, CDR2 SYDVKM. This CDR3 is CASSWVTGKRAEAFF. In nucleotides, the CDR3 is TGTGCCAGCAGTTGGGTGACAGGTAAACGAGCTGAAGCTTTCTTT.

CDR3 loop: CASSKGTELEAFF. CDR3 nucleotides: TGTGCCAGCAGCAAAGGGACAGAACTTGAAGCTTTCTTT. The V call is TRBV5-4, the J call TRBJ1-1; 7 nucleotides align to TRBD1. From germline, CDR1 is SGHNT and CDR2 YYREEE (reference sequence). This CDR3 is built from 13 residues. The V and J ends lost 4 bases and 7 bases, in that order; junction bases with no gene match: 7.

The chain is built from TRBV5-1 and TRBJ1-1; tentative D call: TRBD1 (6 bases). Deletions cut 7 bases from V and 5 bases from J, with 18 bases between. CDR1 is SGHRS, CDR2 YFSETQ, per germline. The CDR3 extends over 14 amino acids. CDR3 sequence reads: CASLPGGGRTEAFF. The CDR3 DNA reads TGCGCCAGCCTTCCCGGGGGGGGGCGAACTGAAGCTTTCTTT.

Only a few counts were recorded for this clone. The V call is TRBV5-4, the J call TRBJ1-3, with a weak D call TRBD1 (5 bases). Germline CDR1 reads SGHNT; CDR2 reads YYREEE (reference sequence). CDR3 size: 15 residues. The V gene lost 0 bases and the J gene lost 4 bases, with 11 bases spanning the gap. This chain's CDR3 is CASSLGPGRGNTIYF. The DNA of the CDR3 is TGTGCCAGCAGCTTGGGACCAGGGAGGGGAAACACCATATATTTT.

This clone has more than one count but fewer than ten. The chain recombines TRBV5-1 with TRBJ2-3, with 7 positions matching TRBD2. This CDR3 is 16 amino acids long. The J segment lost 2 bases and the V segment lost 4 bases, leaving 10 bases of the junction unmatched. Germline V lookup: CDR1 SGHRS, CDR2 YFSETQ. The CDR3 protein is CASSPGSRGFTDTQYF. The CDR3 DNA sequence: TGCGCCAGCAGCCCTGGGTCGCGGGGGTTCACAGATACGCAGTATTTT.

The rearrangement links TRBV7-2 to TRBJ1-5; D unresolved. The CDR3 runs to 15 residues. Deletions cut 3 bases from V and 0 bases from J, with 9 bases between. Germline loops: CDR1 SGHTA, CDR2 FQGNSA. The CDR3 coding sequence is TGTGCCAGCAGCTTGTTTCGTAATAGCAATCAGCCCCAGCATTTT. It yields the protein CASSLFRNSNQPQHF.

The J gene is TRBJ1-1, the V gene TRBV5-5; maybe TRBD1 (5 bases). With 0 bases removed from V and 1 base from J, the gap between germline ends came to 7 bases. This CDR3 comprises 14 residues. Germline values: CDR1 SGHKS, CDR2 YYEKEE (reference sequence). CDR3 bases: TGTGCCAGCAGCTTGGGTGGGGCGAACACTGAAGCTTTCTTT. Its translation is CASSLGGANTEAFF. The variable domain in full, with the rest retrieved from reference TRBV5-5 and TRBJ1-1, is DAGVTQSPTHLIKTRGQQVTLRCSPISGHKSVSWYQQVLGQGPQFIFQYYEKEERGRGNFPDRFSARQFPNYSSELNVNALLLGDSALYLCASSLGGANTEAFFGQGTRLTVV.

The CDR3 sequence: CASSVRQGKSHEQFF. CDR3 bases: TGTGCCAGCAGTGTCCGACAGGGAAAGAGCCATGAGCAGTTCTTC. The chain has TRBV2 and TRBJ2-1, with 7 bases identical to TRBD1. This CDR3 is 15 amino acids long. CDR1 SNHLY and CDR2 FYNNEI come from the germline V gene. With 4 bases clipped from V and 8 bases from J, the junction kept 11 bases outside the gene matches. Full variable domain (remainder filled in from reference TRBV2 and TRBJ2-1): EPEVTQTPSHQVTQMGQEVILRCVPISNHLYFYWYRQILGQKVEFLVSFYNNEISEKSEIFDDQFSVERPDGSNFTLKIRSTKLEDSAMYFCASSVRQGKSHEQFFGPGTRLTVL.

In its sample, this clone was seen a few times. The chain carries TRBV7-9 and TRBJ1-1; unclear D gene. Between the trimmed V and J ends, which lost 4 bases and 0 bases, there was a span of 12 bases. Germline V CDR1 and CDR2: SEHNR, FQNEAQ (reference sequence). The CDR3 has 15 residues. CDR3 loop: CASSSPDGLNTEAFF. CDR3 nucleotide sequence: TGTGCCAGCAGCTCCCCCGATGGGCTGAACACTGAAGCTTTCTTT.